The 2 T cell receptor beta chains given below trace back to one sample, sequenced in a study of shared clonotypes between healthy human individuals. The method was immunoSEQ multiplex PCR; TCRdb's version includes in-frame clones alone and lacks a portion of them. Seen here are approximately 530,000 clones, 90% to 96% observed once, and the top ten hold around 0.066%. The material sequenced was naive CD4+ T cells sorted from blood. Regarding subset: CD45RA+ positively selected. The source of these receptors is a woman aged 30 to 39 in good health.

This rearrangement joins TRBV4-1 to TRBJ1-5, with D unresolved. The CDR3 sequence is 16 residues long. Looked up from germline, CDR1 is MGHRA and CDR2 is YSYEKL. Trimming left V 2 bases short and J 1 base short, with 12 bases between. CDR3 region: CASSQLVTRSNQPQHF. In DNA form, the CDR3 reads TGCGCCAGCAGCCAACTAGTGACTAGGAGCAATCAGCCCCAGCATTTT.

CDR3 sequence: CASSDTSGGSSYEQYF. DNA of the CDR3: TGTGCCAGCAGCGATACTAGCGGGGGGAGCTCCTACGAGCAGTACTTC. The rearrangement uses TRBV6-6 and TRBJ2-7; 12 bases match TRBD2. CDR3 length: 16 amino acids. V lost 6 bases and J lost 0; bases outside the gene matches: 6. Looked up from germline, CDR1 is MNHNY and CDR2 is SVGAGI (reference sequence).